This TCR beta chain is drawn from a study of shared clonotypes between healthy human individuals (TCRdb year 2020). Context from the whole study: The cohort comprised a couple of women and a few men aged 18 to 49 years. Blood TCR repertoires of a handful of healthy adults were deeply sequenced to estimate repertoire size and the extent of clonotype sharing between individuals. For each donor, CD4 naive and CD4 memory were each run on three plates, CD8 naive on two plates, and CD8 memory on one plate. To increase sequencing depth and limit assay-specific biases, different laboratories used diverse techniques to prepare libraries and sequence TCR repertoires. Leukapheresis yielded between about 0.85 and 10 billion PBMCs per donor.

Turning to this clone: Its cognate antigen has yet to be identified. No per-base quality is available; no much larger clone lies one base away.

Healthy HIV-negative adults with no recently reported acute infections or vaccinations were included as donors. Every donor was a Caucasian adult living in Nashville, Tennessee, USA. CD4+ T cells were enriched by magnetic negative selection, after which naive cells were positively selected on CD45RA and the negative fraction was taken as the memory subset. Blood was collected by leukapheresis, and PBMCs were isolated by Ficoll-Histopaque density gradient centrifugation and then cryopreserved in liquid nitrogen vapor phase. Purity and quantity of every magnetically sorted T cell population were checked by analytical flow cytometry. Genomic DNA was isolated from every sorted fraction and measured by UV absorbance on a Nanodrop 2000c. General conclusions and limits of the study: Compared with non-shared clonotypes, the clonotypes found in all four sorted-subset donors had higher generation probabilities. Approximately 5% of naive CD4, roughly 3.5% of naive CD8, roughly 2.4% of memory CD4, and about 0.4% of memory CD8 clonotypes were shared across several donors. Pairwise subsampling indicated that sequencing depth was expected to affect the degree of clonotype sharing among donors. The small number of donors limited the genetic and exposure-history diversity represented. Naive subsets generally had larger estimated clonotype richness than memory subsets. Only blood was sampled, and tissue TCR repertoires likely differ from those in blood. Rarefaction of sorted-subset datasets indicated incomplete sequencing despite the large sequencing depth.

The CDR3, cysteine through phenylalanine, is 15 amino acids long. The retained sequence is limited to the CDR3, 45 bases, with the frame set at the first base. From the germline V gene, CDR1 is SGHRS and CDR2 is YFSETQ. V is pruned by 8 bases and J by 7 bases, leaving 15 bases of the junction without a gene match. TCR CDR3 regions were amplified from genomic DNA by multiplex PCR using the deep immunoSEQ assay. Genomic DNA extracted from each cell subset was distributed evenly over all wells of several immunoSEQ 96-well plates, and each plate served as one replicate. Each replicate PCR for sorted subsets received approximately 200 ng genomic DNA, equal to tens of thousands of T cell genomes. Purified libraries were measured with a Qubit 3.0 fluorometer, size-checked on a Bioanalyzer 2100, and measured again with the KAPA Library Quantification kit. Every immunoSEQ 96-well plate was sequenced on a separate single-read 150-cycle Illumina NextSeq 550 flow cell. In the authors' own workflow: Because only junctional sequences without quality scores were contained in the immunoSEQ output, filtering matching that applied to full-length reads could not be performed. Sequences were annotated with PyIR, a Python wrapper for IgBLAST v1.9, using IMGT germline references to assign V/J genes and CDR3. Reads with weak V/J assignments (E-value above 1e-6), missing CDR3, stop codons, out-of-frame junctions, or ambiguous translated residues were removed. V3J clonotypes were defined as sequences sharing the same inferred V gene, J gene, and CDR3 amino acid sequence. To compute the percentage overlap between repertoires, the number of shared unique clonotypes was divided by the size of the smaller repertoire. Three approaches were used to assess repertoire richness: RTK rarefaction, the Chao1 estimator, and Recon v2.1 estimates of unobserved clonotypes. Generation probabilities were computed with OLGA for all TCRbeta clonotypes obtained by the gDNA method from a handful of donors. TCRdb holds this immuneACCESS table with in-frame rearrangements only. Some clones are missing; in checked studies, unresolved V genes explain under half, and the rest has no known cause. For V, J and clone size, that table is used; D and trimming come from the DNA. The sample includes 1.4 million or so clones, with about 98.5% observed a single time. The top ten hold under 0.45% of the sample.

The chain uses TRBV5-1 and TRBJ2-1; 7 bases in the junction line up with TRBD2. Sample: naive CD4+ T cells sorted from blood. The cell subset or site label here, explained by the study, means: CD45RA+ positively selected. This clonotype was obtained from a young man in good health. CDR3 region: CASTPRDYLKNEQFF. The sequence in DNA is TGCGCCAGTACCCCCCGGGACTACCTTAAGAATGAGCAGTTCTTC.